This T cell receptor beta chain was found in a study of cytomegalovirus exposure and HLA in healthy donors. Study as a whole: Earlier sequencing of about 200 million T cells yielded under 120 million unique TCR beta sequences. Findings and limits, study-wide: According to an earlier analysis, most TCR beta V segments yielded productive rearrangements about 87% or about 30% of the time. For presence/absence analyses, sequencing depth was assumed to be roughly uniform across donors.

For this clone: Its specificity is not known.

60 Vbeta and 13 Jbeta primers were used in PCR. Data came from immunoSEQ multiplex PCR; TCRdb stores just in-frame clones and leaves some out. The data show approximately 100,000 clones, with roughly 75% seen just once and roughly 1.8% held by the top ten. The CDR3 is 14 residues long. Germline V gene data show CDR1 as LGHNA and CDR2 as YSLEER. The junction had 3 bases not matched to a gene; V was cut back by 2 bases and J by 9 bases. The origin of this receptor is a woman in her thirties or forties in good health and CMV-seronegative. V is TRBV4-3 and J is TRBJ2-1; 11 bases align to TRBD2. Sample: PBMCs. This chain's CDR3 is CASSQPGLAAEQFF. The CDR3 DNA sequence: TGCGCCAGCAGCCAACCGGGACTAGCGGCTGAGCAGTTCTTC.